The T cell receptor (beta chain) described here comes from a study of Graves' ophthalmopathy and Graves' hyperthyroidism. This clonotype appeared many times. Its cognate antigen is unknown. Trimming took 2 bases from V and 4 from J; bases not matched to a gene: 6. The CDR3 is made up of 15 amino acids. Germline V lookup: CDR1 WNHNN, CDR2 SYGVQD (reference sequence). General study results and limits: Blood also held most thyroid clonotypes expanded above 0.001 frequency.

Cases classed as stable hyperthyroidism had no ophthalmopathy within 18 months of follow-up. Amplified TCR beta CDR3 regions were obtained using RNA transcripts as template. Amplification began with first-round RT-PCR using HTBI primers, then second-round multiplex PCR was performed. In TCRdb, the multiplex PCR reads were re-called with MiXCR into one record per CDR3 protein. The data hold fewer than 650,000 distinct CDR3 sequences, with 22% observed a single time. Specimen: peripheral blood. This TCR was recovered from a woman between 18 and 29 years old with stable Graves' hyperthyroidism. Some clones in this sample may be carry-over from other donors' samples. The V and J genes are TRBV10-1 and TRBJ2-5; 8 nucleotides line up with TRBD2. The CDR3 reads CASSENSGMAETQYF. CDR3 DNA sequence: TGCGCCAGCAGTGAGAATAGCGGGATGGCAGAGACCCAGTACTTC.